The 26 T cell receptor beta chains reported below all come from one sample, sequenced in a study of T cells expressing NK-cell markers. TCRdb reprocessed the 5' RACE reads, keeping one entry per CDR3 protein, no DNA. The sample has approximately 420,000 distinct CDR3 sequences; the top ten hold approximately 12%. The specimen sequenced was blood T cells: a sorted CD56 or NKG2C T cell subset, CD4+ or CD8+ T cells, or bulk PBMC T cells (not recorded which). These receptors all come from a woman aged 50 to 60 in good health.

This chain uses TRBV2 with TRBJ1-5; TCRdb designates TRBD1, a call that cannot be tested without DNA. This CDR3 has 15 amino acids. CDR1 is SNHLY, CDR2 FYNNEI, per germline. The CDR3 loop reads CASEKGGASDQPQHF.

J is TRBJ1-2 and V is TRBV30. Per the germline V gene, CDR1 is GTSNPN and CDR2 is SVGIG (reference sequence). The CDR3 runs 13 residues. The CDR3 spells CAWSLAAHYGYTF.

V usage is TRBV5-1 and J usage is TRBJ2-6. The CDR3 totals 17 residues. The germline CDR1 and CDR2 sequences are SGHRS and YFSETQ. CDR3 loop: CASSFDHRVSGANVLTF.

This chain links TRBV7-8 with TRBJ2-5; the TRBD1 assignment by TCRdb is unverifiable without DNA. The CDR3 runs to 16 residues. Germline V gives CDR1 SGHVS, CDR2 FQNEAQ. The CDR3 spells CASSLVAGRGAETQYF.

The chain joins TRBV12-3 or TRBV12-4 to TRBJ1-1; TCRdb outputs TRBD1, but without DNA this stays unchecked. This CDR3 spans 13 amino acids. The CDR3 sequence is CANGRRENTEAFF.

The chain couples TRBV14 to TRBJ2-2; TCRdb picks TRBD2, but there is no DNA to check that call. Germline assignment: CDR1 SGHDN and CDR2 FVKESK. CDR3 length equals 16 residues. CDR3 in amino acids: CASSHLAGEGTGELFF.

V gene TRBV6-6 combines with J gene TRBJ2-2. The CDR3 covers 13 residues. Germline CDR1 reads MNHNY; CDR2 reads SVGAGI (reference sequence). The CDR3 is CASMRGNTGELFF.

The rearrangement uses TRBV7-2 and TRBJ1-5; TCRdb's D call, TRBD1, is unchecked because there is no DNA. The CDR3 spans 13 residues. The germline V gene encodes CDR1 SGHTA and CDR2 FQGNSA. The CDR3 region is CASSPGHSQPQHF.

The chain recombines TRBV29-1 with TRBJ1-2. This CDR3 contains 12 residues. Germline V gives CDR1 SQVTM, CDR2 ANQGSEA. The CDR3: CSVVFGHYGYTF. Based on the CDR3 plus reference TRBV29-1 and TRBJ1-2, the full variable domain is SAVISQKPSRDICQRGTSLTIQCQVDSQVTMMFWYRQQPGQSLTLIATANQGSEATYESGFVIDKFPISRPNLTFSTLTVSNMSPEDSSIYLCSVVFGHYGYTFGSGTRLTVV.

This CDR3 reads CASSLSASGSQRNEQFF. This rearrangement joins TRBV5-1 to TRBJ2-1; TCRdb calls TRBD2, which cannot be checked without DNA. The germline V gene has CDR1 SGHRS and CDR2 YFSETQ. CDR3 length: 17 amino acids.

This chain connects TRBV27 to TRBJ2-4. The CDR3 extends over 15 amino acids. Germline CDR1 MNHEY, CDR2 SMNVEV (reference sequence). This CDR3 reads CASSFRGSAKNIQYF.

This CDR3 is CAIKPTAGLGTDTQYF. The chain employs TRBV10-3 and TRBJ2-3; TCRdb gives TRBD2 as the D gene, but with no DNA this cannot be confirmed. Looked up from germline, CDR1 is ENHRY and CDR2 is SYGVKD. The CDR3 sequence is 16 residues long.

The chain recombines TRBV7-3 with TRBJ2-2; TCRdb returns TRBD2, unconfirmable since there is no DNA. Germline V gene lookup returns CDR1 SGHTA and CDR2 FQGTGA. The CDR3 extends over 19 amino acids. The CDR3: CASSPRFGAGGPDTGELFF.

J is TRBJ2-1 and V is TRBV7-9; checking the TCRdb D call of TRBD2 is not possible without DNA. Germline loops: CDR1 SEHNR, CDR2 FQNEAQ (reference sequence). The CDR3 loop spans 13 amino acids. The CDR3 sequence: CASGTPDYNEQFF.

This chain joins TRBV6-1 and TRBJ2-3; the TCRdb call, TRBD2, lacks DNA for checking. In germline, CDR1 is MNHNS, CDR2 SASEGT. This CDR3 region has 14 residues. CDR3 sequence reads: CAIQRLAGTDTQYF.

The chain recombines TRBV10-2 with TRBJ2-1; with no DNA, the TCRdb D assignment of TRBD1 cannot be verified. Germline assignment: CDR1 WSHSY and CDR2 SAAADI. CDR3 size: 14 residues. Here the CDR3 reads CASQRGVGKYEQFF.

V is TRBV27 and J is TRBJ1-5; TCRdb returns TRBD1, unconfirmable since there is no DNA. Germline CDR1 is MNHEY and CDR2 is SMNVEV (reference sequence). The CDR3 has 12 residues. The CDR3 protein is CAREGAHQPQHF.

The chain carries TRBV5-6 and TRBJ2-3; the TCRdb D gene call, TRBD2, has no DNA to confirm it. This CDR3 spans 15 amino acids. CDR1 SGHDT and CDR2 YYEEEE come from the germline V gene. The CDR3 spells CASSLVPSPTDTQYF.

This rearrangement joins TRBV19 to TRBJ2-1; the TCRdb call, TRBD1, lacks DNA for checking. The CDR3 consists of 14 residues. The germline gives CDR1 LNHDA, CDR2 SQIVND (reference sequence). This CDR3 reads CASTPVDRVDEQFF.

CDR3 sequence: CASSPRDRGNTIYF. The V call is TRBV6-5, the J call TRBJ1-3; TCRdb calls TRBD1, which cannot be checked without DNA. Germline loops: CDR1 MNHEY, CDR2 SVGAGI. The length of the CDR3 is 14 residues.

The genes are TRBV7-9 and TRBJ1-1. Per the germline V gene, CDR1 is SEHNR and CDR2 is FQNEAQ (reference sequence). The CDR3 is 14 residues long. CDR3 in amino acids: CASRGPAMNTEAFF.

The CDR3 here is CASRMLVGVVAQYF. The chain recombines TRBV7-2 with TRBJ2-3; TCRdb reports TRBD2, a call that lacks DNA to check it against. Germline V lookup: CDR1 SGHTA, CDR2 FQGNSA. This CDR3 contains 14 residues.

The chain combines TRBV29-1 with TRBJ1-1. The CDR3 length is 13 residues. Germline CDR1 SQVTM, CDR2 ANQGSEA. The CDR3 protein is CSVMTSTGTEAFF.

This chain connects TRBV27 to TRBJ1-5. In germline, CDR1 is MNHEY, CDR2 SMNVEV (reference sequence). The CDR3 length is 14 residues. The CDR3: CATATSNQNQPQHF.

This chain joins TRBV15 and TRBJ2-2; TCRdb's assignment of TRBD1 cannot be checked, as there is no DNA. The CDR3 is 15 amino acids. CDR1 and CDR2 from the germline V gene are LNHNV and YYDKDF (reference sequence). The CDR3 loop reads CATSREGEWAGELFF. Based on the CDR3 plus reference TRBV15 and TRBJ2-2, the full variable domain is DAMVIQNPRYQVTQFGKPVTLSCSQTLNHNVMYWYQQKSSQAPKLLFHYYDKDFNNEADTPDNFQSRRPNTSFCFLDIRSPGLGDTAMYLCATSREGEWAGELFFGEGSRLTVL.

The V and J genes are TRBV9 and TRBJ2-5; as DNA is missing, the TRBD2 call by TCRdb cannot be tested. Germline CDR1 is SGDLS and CDR2 is YYNGEE. The CDR3 runs to 19 residues. This CDR3 reads CASSVGPSPFTAHQETQYF.